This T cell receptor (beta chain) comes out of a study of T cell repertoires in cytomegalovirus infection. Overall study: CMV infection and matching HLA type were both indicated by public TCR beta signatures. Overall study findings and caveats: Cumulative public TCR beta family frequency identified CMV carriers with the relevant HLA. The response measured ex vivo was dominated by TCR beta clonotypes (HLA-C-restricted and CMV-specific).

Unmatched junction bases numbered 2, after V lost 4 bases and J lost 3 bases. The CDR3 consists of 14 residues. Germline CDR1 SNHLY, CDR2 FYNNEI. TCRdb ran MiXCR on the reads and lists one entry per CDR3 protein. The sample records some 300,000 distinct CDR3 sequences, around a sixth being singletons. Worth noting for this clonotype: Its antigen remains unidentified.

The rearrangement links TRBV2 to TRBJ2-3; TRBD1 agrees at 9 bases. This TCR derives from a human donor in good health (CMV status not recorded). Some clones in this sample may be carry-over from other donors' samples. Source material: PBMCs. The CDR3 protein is CASSGTGDTDTQYF. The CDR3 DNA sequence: TGTGCCAGCAGTGGGACAGGGGATACAGATACGCAGTATTTT.